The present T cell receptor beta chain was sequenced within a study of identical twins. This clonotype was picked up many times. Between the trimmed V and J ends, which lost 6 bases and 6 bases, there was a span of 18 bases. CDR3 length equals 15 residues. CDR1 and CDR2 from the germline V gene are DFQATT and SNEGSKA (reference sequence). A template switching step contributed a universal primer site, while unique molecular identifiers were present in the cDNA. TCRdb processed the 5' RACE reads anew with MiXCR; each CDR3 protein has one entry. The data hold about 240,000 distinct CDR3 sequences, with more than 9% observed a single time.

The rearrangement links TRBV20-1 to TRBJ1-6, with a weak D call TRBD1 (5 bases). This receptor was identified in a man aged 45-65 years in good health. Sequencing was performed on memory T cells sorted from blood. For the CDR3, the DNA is TGCAGTGCCAAACCACTGGGGGAGACTAATTCACCCCTCCACTTT. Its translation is CSAKPLGETNSPLHF.